The 2 T cell receptor beta chains in this list originate from one sample, sequenced in a study of T-cell memory formation after mild COVID-19. Each CDR3 protein is one row after TCRdb ran MiXCR on the 5' RACE reads. The sample carries 470,000 or so distinct CDR3 sequences, 15% to 20% recorded once. Specimen: PBMCs or a T cell subset sorted from them (not recorded which). These TCRs come from a man younger than 30 who had mild COVID-19 (a few samples of this study predate the infection). Cell type and time point are not known.

This rearrangement joins TRBV7-3 to TRBJ2-3; D is uncertain. Germline V lookup: CDR1 SGHTA, CDR2 FQGTGA. V gave up 5 bases and J gave up 5 bases, with 11 bases separating them. This CDR3 is built from 13 residues. The CDR3 loop reads CASSPPGIDTQYF. The CDR3 nucleotides are TGTGCCAGCAGCCCCCCAGGCATAGATACGCAGTATTTT. Supplemented by reference TRBV7-3 and TRBJ2-3, the full variable domain reads GAGVSQTPSNKVTEKGKYVELRCDPISGHTALYWYRQSLGQGPEFLIYFQGTGAADDSGLPNDRFFAVRPEGSVSTLKIQRTERGDSAVYLCASSPPGIDTQYFGPGTRLTVL.

This clonotype was detected ten times or more. The chain carries TRBV12-3 or TRBV12-4 and TRBJ1-2; 7 bases are a match to TRBD1. The CDR3 length is 13 residues. After removal of 6 bases from V and 4 bases from J, the junction contained 5 bases not matched to a gene. Written as DNA, the CDR3 is TGTGCCAGCAGCCCCGGACAGGTCTATGGCTACACCTTC. Its protein product is CASSPGQVYGYTF.